The present T cell receptor beta chain was sequenced within a study of OX40 agonist ivuxolimab in advanced cancers. Study summary: Patients were treated with ivuxolimab, an agonistic anti-OX40 (CD134) antibody.

Points from the study as a whole: Low levels of normalized T-cell clonal expansion also appeared in some nonresponders.

Measured with immunoSEQ multiplex PCR; TCRdb has only the in-frame clones, and not every one. In the table there are 40,000 to 65,000 clones, approximately 91% of which are singletons. This CDR3 has 20 amino acids. Excluded were patients having autoimmune disease history or systemic immunosuppression. Notes on this clone: Its antigen remains unidentified.

The source of this sequence is an adult with an advanced solid tumor such as melanoma, head and neck, liver or kidney cancer. The sequencing used CD4+ or CD8+ T cells sorted from blood, collected in a trial of the OX40 agonist ivuxolimab. The rearrangement joins TRBV21-1 to TRBJ2-1. TRBV21-1 is assigned pseudogene status. The CDR3 DNA is TGTGCCAGCAGCATCCTCTGGGGGGCAGTCCTTACCAAGACCTACAATGAGCAGTTCTTC. This gives the protein CASSILWGAVLTKTYNEQFF.